This TCR beta chain stems from a study of blood T cell repertoires in COVID-19. At the level of the study: The origin of the acute and convalescent COVID-19 samples was the United States, Italy and Spain.

Source study methods: Nucleated cell number was recorded as an estimate derived from reference gene primer amplification. Clones were read by immunoSEQ multiplex PCR, and TCRdb kept only the in-frame ones, dropping some. V, J and clone size reflect that table, while D and trimming were determined from the DNA. This sample carries approximately 58,000 clones, about 81% of them seen once, and the ten largest clones take under 40%. Germline V gives CDR1 SGHTA, CDR2 FQGNSA. CDR3 length equals 16 residues. Trimming took 0 bases from V and 6 from J, leaving 18 bases between them. Recruited during active infection, patients (from Seattle) were subsequently followed longitudinally.

Sequenced input: peripheral blood. This rearrangement joins TRBV7-2 to TRBJ2-7; tentative D call: TRBD1 (6 bases). This clonotype originated in a man between 60 and 75 years old with COVID-19, enrolled during active disease. CDR3 loop: CASSLAARTLGAEQYF. As DNA, the CDR3 is TGTGCCAGCAGCTTAGCGGCCCGGACTTTGGGGGCCGAGCAGTACTTC. Filled out from reference TRBV7-2 and TRBJ2-7, the complete variable domain reads GAGVSQSPSNKVTEKGKDVELRCDPISGHTALYWYRQSLGQGLEFLIYFQGNSAPDKSGLPSDRFSAERTGGSVSTLTIQRTQQEDSAVYLCASSLAARTLGAEQYFGPGTRLTVT.